These 16 T cell receptor beta chains share one sample of origin, sequenced in a study of shared clonotypes between healthy human individuals. Here immunoSEQ multiplex PCR was the method, and the copy in TCRdb shows in-frame clones only, minus some. The sample has 450,000 to 500,000 clones, roughly four fifths seen once. The sequencing sample was made of PBMCs. These receptor sequences come from a woman in her 40s in good health. Some clones in this sample may be carry-over from other donors' samples.

This chain connects TRBV27 to TRBJ1-1; no reliable D call. V lost 3 bases and J 11 bases, leaving 19 bases between the germline ends. The germline V gene encodes CDR1 MNHEY and CDR2 SMNVEV (reference sequence). The CDR3 consists of 14 residues. The CDR3 region has the DNA TGTGCCAGCAGTTTTCGAGGGTTACGATCACGGGCTTTCTTT. The encoded protein is CASSFRGLRSRAFF.

The chain carries TRBV15 and TRBJ2-5; the match to TRBD1 covers 8 bases. Germline CDR1 is LNHNV and CDR2 is YYDKDF (reference sequence). Losses at the gene ends were 0 bases for V and 4 bases for J; bases not matched to a gene: 7. The CDR3 runs 16 residues. CDR3 sequence: CATSRDVGTGGETQYF. CDR3 DNA sequence: TGTGCCACCAGCAGAGATGTAGGGACAGGTGGAGAGACCCAGTACTTC.

On this clone: The same CDR3 arises from other DNA sequences in this sample as well. The gene calls are TRBV6-5 and TRBJ1-3; D is ambiguous. V was shortened by 2 bases and J by 3 bases, with 5 bases between the two germline ends. This CDR3 is built from 13 residues. Germline CDR1 reads MNHEY; CDR2 reads SVGAGI. CDR3 sequence reads: CASSYMGGNTIYF. DNA for the CDR3: TGTGCCAGCAGTTACATGGGTGGAAACACCATATATTTT.

This chain links TRBV30 with TRBJ2-2, with TRBD2 as a possible D gene (5 bases). In germline, CDR1 is GTSNPN, CDR2 SVGIG (reference sequence). This CDR3 comprises 16 residues. Trimming stripped 0 bases from V and 4 bases from J, with 15 bases between. CDR3 nucleotides: TGTGCCTGGAGTGTTGGCAACCCGGCGGGCACCGGGGAGCTGTTTTTT. It codes for CAWSVGNPAGTGELFF. Combining the CDR3 with reference TRBV30 and TRBJ2-2 gives the whole variable domain SQTIHQWPATLVQPVGSPLSLECTVEGTSNPNLYWYRQAAGRGLQLLFYSVGIGQISSEVPQNLSASRPQDRQFILSSKKLLLSDSGFYLCAWSVGNPAGTGELFFGEGSRLTVL.

The chain couples TRBV4-3 to TRBJ1-1, with TRBD1 as a possible D gene (5 bases). Germline-derived CDR1 and CDR2 are LGHNA and YSLEER. This CDR3 comprises 13 residues. V lost 3 bases to trimming and J lost 0 bases, with 5 bases between them. The CDR3 is CASSQTVNTEAFF. The CDR3 nucleotides are TGCGCCAGCAGCCAGACAGTGAACACTGAAGCTTTCTTT.

V and J are TRBV7-2 and TRBJ2-5; maybe TRBD2 (6 bases). The CDR3 consists of 15 residues. Trimming left V 3 bases short and J 5 bases short, with 16 bases between. Germline V gene data show CDR1 as SGHTA and CDR2 as FQGNSA. CDR3 sequence: CASSLGSGVRETQYF. CDR3 DNA sequence: TGTGCCAGCAGCTTGGGCTCGGGAGTTCGGGAGACCCAGTACTTC.

This chain uses TRBV19 with TRBJ2-3; 7 bases map to TRBD2. The CDR3 covers 14 residues. Trimming at V came to 5 bases and at J to 2 bases, leaving 4 bases not matched to a gene. Per the germline V gene, CDR1 is LNHDA and CDR2 is SQIVND (reference sequence). CDR3 residues: CASSDGDYTDTQYF. In DNA form, the CDR3 reads TGTGCCAGTAGTGATGGGGACTACACAGATACGCAGTATTTT.

This clone was counted between two and nine times. V is TRBV15 and J is TRBJ2-7; maybe TRBD2 (6 bases). The V end lost 4 bases, the J end lost 5 bases, and 15 bases lay between the germline ends. The CDR3 loop spans 14 amino acids. Germline V lookup: CDR1 LNHNV, CDR2 YYDKDF (reference sequence). DNA of the CDR3: TGTGCCACCAGCACTGCGACTAGGTTGAACGAGCAGTACTTC. Its translation is CATSTATRLNEQYF.

The chain links TRBV7-2 to TRBJ2-3; D unresolved. V lost 3 bases to trimming and J lost 2 bases, with 6 bases between them. This CDR3 spans 13 amino acids. CDR1 and CDR2 from the germline V gene are SGHTA and FQGNSA. CDR3 nucleotides: TGTGCCAGCAGCTTCGCAGACACAGATACGCAGTATTTT. This translates into CASSFADTDTQYF.

Note on this clone: A much bigger clone sits one base away, suggesting this may be a read error. The same CDR3 can be traced to other DNA sequences in this sample. V and J are TRBV30 and TRBJ1-1; D not certain. CDR1 is GTSNPN, CDR2 SVGIG, per germline (reference sequence). The CDR3 has 13 residues. The CDR3 sequence: CAWSEIAETEAFF. The CDR3 nucleotides read TGTGCCTGGAGTGAGATAGCGGAGACTGAGGCTTTCTTT.

CDR3 loop: CASSLAREDEQFF. CDR3 DNA: TGTGCCAGCAGCTTGGCCCGGGAAGATGAGCAGTTCTTC. The V gene is TRBV5-4, the J gene TRBJ2-1; D is perhaps TRBD2 (5 bases). With 0 bases removed from V and 8 bases from J, the gap between germline ends came to 9 bases. This CDR3 contains 13 residues. In germline, CDR1 is SGHNT, CDR2 YYREEE (reference sequence).

The chain combines TRBV18 with TRBJ2-7; no definite D call. This CDR3 is built from 11 residues. Germline CDR1 and CDR2: KGHSH and LQKENI. Deletions cut 4 bases from V and 4 bases from J, with 5 bases between. The CDR3 spells CASSLRYEQYF. CDR3 sequence (DNA): TGTGCCAGCTCACTACGATACGAGCAGTACTTC.

This clone was counted many times. The same CDR3 can be traced to other DNA sequences in this sample. This chain links TRBV7-8 with TRBJ2-5; either TRBD1 or TRBD2 may supply D (6 bases each). The J call is in doubt because the DNA end fits TRBJ2-7 better. The CDR3 consists of 12 residues. Germline V gene sequence: CDR1 SGHVS, CDR2 FQNEAQ. Written as DNA, the CDR3 is TGTGCCAGCAGCCACGGGGGCGGCGAGCAGTACTTC. This sequence encodes CASSHGGGEQYF.

The CDR3 coding sequence is TGTGCCAGCAGCGGGGAACAGGGGGCTGGAAACACCATATATTTT. Translating it yields CASSGEQGAGNTIYF. The rearrangement uses TRBV7-9 and TRBJ1-3; 8 bases agree with TRBD1. Germline CDR1 is SEHNR and CDR2 is FQNEAQ (reference sequence). The CDR3 consists of 15 residues. The ends lost 5 bases at V and 2 bases at J; junction bases unmatched: 5.

The rearrangement uses TRBV9 and TRBJ2-7; D remains unclear. V lost 3 bases and J lost 3, with 7 bases in between. The CDR3 spans 12 residues. Germline V gene sequence: CDR1 SGDLS, CDR2 YYNGEE. CDR3 region: CASSGLNYEQYF. CDR3 nucleotide sequence: TGTGCCAGCAGCGGCCTGAACTACGAGCAGTACTTC.

The chain recombines TRBV29-1 with TRBJ2-1; possible D gene TRBD2, 5 bases. This CDR3 spans 13 amino acids. V was shortened by 3 bases and J by 9 bases, with 15 bases between the two germline ends. Germline V gene data show CDR1 as SQVTM and CDR2 as ANQGSEA. The CDR3 DNA follows: TGCAGCGTTGAGAAAGCAGAGGGTATTGAGCAGTTCTTC. This codes for CSVEKAEGIEQFF.